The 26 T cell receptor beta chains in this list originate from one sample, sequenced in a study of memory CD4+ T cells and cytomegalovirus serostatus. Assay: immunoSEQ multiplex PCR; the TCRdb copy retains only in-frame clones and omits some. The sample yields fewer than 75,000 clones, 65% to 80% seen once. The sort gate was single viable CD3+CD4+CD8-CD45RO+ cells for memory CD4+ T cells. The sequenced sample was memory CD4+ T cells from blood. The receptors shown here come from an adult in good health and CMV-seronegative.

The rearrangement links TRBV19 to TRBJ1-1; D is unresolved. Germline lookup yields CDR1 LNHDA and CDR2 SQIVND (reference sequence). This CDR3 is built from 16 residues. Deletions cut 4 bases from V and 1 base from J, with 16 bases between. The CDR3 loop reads CASSTARWAGNTEAFF. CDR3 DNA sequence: TGTGCCAGTAGTACCGCCCGTTGGGCCGGGAACACTGAAGCTTTCTTT. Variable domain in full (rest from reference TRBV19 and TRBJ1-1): DGGITQSPKYLFRKEGQNVTLSCEQNLNHDAMYWYRQDPGQGLRLIYYSQIVNDFQKGDIAEGYSVSREKKESFPLTVTSAQKNPTAFYLCASSTARWAGNTEAFFGQGTRLTVV.

CDR3 amino acids: CASSPYGPTNEKLFF. CDR3 coding DNA: TGTGCCAGCTCACCCTACGGTCCAACTAATGAAAAACTGTTTTTT. The chain carries TRBV18 and TRBJ1-4; D remains ambiguous. The germline V gene encodes CDR1 KGHSH and CDR2 LQKENI. V was shortened by 3 bases and J by 0 bases, with 8 bases between the two germline ends. CDR3 length: 15 residues.

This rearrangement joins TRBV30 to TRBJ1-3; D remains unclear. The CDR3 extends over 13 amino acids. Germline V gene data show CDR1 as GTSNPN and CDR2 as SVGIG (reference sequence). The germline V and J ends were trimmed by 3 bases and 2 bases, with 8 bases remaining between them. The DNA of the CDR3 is TGTGCCTGGAGGAACTCGGCTGGAAACACCATATATTTT. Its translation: CAWRNSAGNTIYF. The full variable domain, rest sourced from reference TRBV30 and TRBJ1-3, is SQTIHQWPATLVQPVGSPLSLECTVEGTSNPNLYWYRQAAGRGLQLLFYSVGIGQISSEVPQNLSASRPQDRQFILSSKKLLLSDSGFYLCAWRNSAGNTIYFGEGSWLTVV.

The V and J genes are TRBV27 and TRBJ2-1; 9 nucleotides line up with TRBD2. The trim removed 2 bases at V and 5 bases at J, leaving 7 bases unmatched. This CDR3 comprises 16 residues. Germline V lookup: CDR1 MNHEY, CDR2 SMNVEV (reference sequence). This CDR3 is CASSLNAGGNNNEQFF. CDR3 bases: TGTGCCAGCAGTTTAAATGCGGGGGGGAATAACAATGAGCAGTTCTTC.

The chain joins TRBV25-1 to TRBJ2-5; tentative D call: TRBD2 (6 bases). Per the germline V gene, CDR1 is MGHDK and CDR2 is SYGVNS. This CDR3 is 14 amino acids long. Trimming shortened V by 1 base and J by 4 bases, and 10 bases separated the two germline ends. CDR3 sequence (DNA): TGTGCCAGCAGTGAATTTCGGGGGAGAGAGACCCAGTACTTC. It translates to CASSEFRGRETQYF. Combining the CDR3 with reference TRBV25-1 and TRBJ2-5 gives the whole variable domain EADIYQTPRYLVIGTGKKITLECSQTMGHDKMYWYQQDPGMELHLIHYSYGVNSTEKGDLSSESTVSRIRTEHFPLTLESARPSHTSQYLCASSEFRGRETQYFGPGTRLLVL.

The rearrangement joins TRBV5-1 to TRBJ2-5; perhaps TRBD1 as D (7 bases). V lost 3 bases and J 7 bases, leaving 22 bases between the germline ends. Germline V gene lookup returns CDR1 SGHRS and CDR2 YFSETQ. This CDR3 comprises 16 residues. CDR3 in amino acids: CASSSGADRVKGTQYF. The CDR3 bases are TGCGCCAGCAGCTCGGGGGCCGACAGGGTGAAAGGGACCCAGTACTTC.

DNA for the CDR3: TGTGCCAGCAGTTACTCGATGGGGACGGTTCGGGGGGAGCTGTTTTTT. This gives the protein CASSYSMGTVRGELFF. The chain is built from TRBV6-5 and TRBJ2-2; D possibly matches TRBD1 or TRBD2 (5 bases each). Germline-derived CDR1 and CDR2 are MNHEY and SVGAGI. Trimming took off 0 bases at V and 8 bases at J, with 16 bases between the two ends. The CDR3 is 16 amino acids.

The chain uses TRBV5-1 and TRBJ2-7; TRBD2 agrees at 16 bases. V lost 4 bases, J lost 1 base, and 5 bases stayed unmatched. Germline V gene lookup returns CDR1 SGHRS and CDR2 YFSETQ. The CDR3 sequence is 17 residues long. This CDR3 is CASSTGTSGRASYEQYF. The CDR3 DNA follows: TGCGCCAGCAGCACCGGGACTAGCGGGAGGGCTTCCTACGAGCAGTACTTC.

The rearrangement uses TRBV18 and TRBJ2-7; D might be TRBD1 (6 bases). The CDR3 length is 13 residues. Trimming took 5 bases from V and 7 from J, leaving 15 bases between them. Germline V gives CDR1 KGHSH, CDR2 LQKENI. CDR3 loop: CASSRDNLLEQYF. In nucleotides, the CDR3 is TGTGCCAGCTCAAGGGACAACCTACTGGAGCAGTACTTC. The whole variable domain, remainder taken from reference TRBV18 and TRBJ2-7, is NAGVMQNPRHLVRRRGQEARLRCSPMKGHSHVYWYRQLPEEGLKFMVYLQKENIIDESGMPKERFSAEFPKEGPSILRIQQVVRGDSAAYFCASSRDNLLEQYFGPGTRLTVT.

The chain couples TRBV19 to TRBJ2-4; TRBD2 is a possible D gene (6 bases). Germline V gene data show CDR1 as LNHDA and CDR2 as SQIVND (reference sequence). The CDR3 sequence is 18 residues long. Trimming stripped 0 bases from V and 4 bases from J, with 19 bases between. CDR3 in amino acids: CASSIDPFRDSSKNIQYF. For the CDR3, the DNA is TGTGCCAGTAGTATAGATCCCTTCCGGGACTCCTCGAAAAACATTCAGTACTTC.

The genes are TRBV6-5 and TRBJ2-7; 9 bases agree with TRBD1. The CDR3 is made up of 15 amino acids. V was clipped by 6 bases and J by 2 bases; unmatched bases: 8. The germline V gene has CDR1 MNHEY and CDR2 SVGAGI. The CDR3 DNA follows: TGTGCCAGCAGCTCTCCGGGACAGGGCACCTACGAGCAGTACTTC. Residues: CASSSPGQGTYEQYF.

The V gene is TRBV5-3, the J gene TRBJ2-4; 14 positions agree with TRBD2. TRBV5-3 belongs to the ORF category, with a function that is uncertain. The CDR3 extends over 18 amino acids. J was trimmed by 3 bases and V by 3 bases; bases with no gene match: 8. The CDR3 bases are TGTGCCAGAAGCTATCGGGGGACTAGCGGGAGTGTCAAAAACATTCAGTACTTC. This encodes CARSYRGTSGSVKNIQYF.

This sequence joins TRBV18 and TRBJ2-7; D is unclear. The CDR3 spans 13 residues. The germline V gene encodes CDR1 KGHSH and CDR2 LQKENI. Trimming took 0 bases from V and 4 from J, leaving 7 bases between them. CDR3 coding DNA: TGTGCCAGCTCACCACCGCCTCTTTACGAGCAGTACTTC. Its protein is CASSPPPLYEQYF.

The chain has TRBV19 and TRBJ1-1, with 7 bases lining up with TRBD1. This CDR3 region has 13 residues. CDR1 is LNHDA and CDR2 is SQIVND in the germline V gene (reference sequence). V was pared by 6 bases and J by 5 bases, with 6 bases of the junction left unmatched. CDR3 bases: TGTGCCAGTAGAGAACAGGGGAGAACTGAAGCTTTCTTT. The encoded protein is CASREQGRTEAFF.

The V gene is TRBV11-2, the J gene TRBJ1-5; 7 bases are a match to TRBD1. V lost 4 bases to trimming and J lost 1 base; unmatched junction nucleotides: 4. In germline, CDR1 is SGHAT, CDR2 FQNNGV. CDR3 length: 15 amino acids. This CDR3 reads CASSSLQGSNQPQHF. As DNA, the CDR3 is TGTGCCAGCAGCTCCCTACAGGGGAGCAATCAGCCCCAGCATTTT.

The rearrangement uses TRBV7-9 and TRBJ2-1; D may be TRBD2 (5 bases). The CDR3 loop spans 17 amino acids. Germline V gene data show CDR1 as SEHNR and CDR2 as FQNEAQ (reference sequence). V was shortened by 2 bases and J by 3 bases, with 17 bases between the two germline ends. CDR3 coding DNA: TGTGCCAGCAGCTTACGGAGGCCTAGCTTTAGCTACAATGAGCAGTTCTTC. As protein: CASSLRRPSFSYNEQFF. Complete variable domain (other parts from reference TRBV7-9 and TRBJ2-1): DTGVSQNPRHKITKRGQNVTFRCDPISEHNRLYWYRQTLGQGPEFLTYFQNEAQLEKSRLLSDRFSAERPKGSFSTLEIQRTEQGDSAMYLCASSLRRPSFSYNEQFFGPGTRLTVL.

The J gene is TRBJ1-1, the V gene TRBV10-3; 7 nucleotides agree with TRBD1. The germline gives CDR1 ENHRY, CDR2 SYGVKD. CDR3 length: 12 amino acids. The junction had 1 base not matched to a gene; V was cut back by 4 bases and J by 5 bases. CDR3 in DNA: TGTGCCATCAGTGGACAGGGTACTGAAGCTTTCTTT. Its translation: CAISGQGTEAFF.

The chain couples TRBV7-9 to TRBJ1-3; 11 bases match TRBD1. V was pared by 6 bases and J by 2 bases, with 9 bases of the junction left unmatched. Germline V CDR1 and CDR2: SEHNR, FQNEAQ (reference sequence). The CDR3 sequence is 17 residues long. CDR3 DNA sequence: TGTGCCAGCAGACAGAGGACAGGGGGCGTCGCTGGAAACACCATATATTTT. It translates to CASRQRTGGVAGNTIYF.

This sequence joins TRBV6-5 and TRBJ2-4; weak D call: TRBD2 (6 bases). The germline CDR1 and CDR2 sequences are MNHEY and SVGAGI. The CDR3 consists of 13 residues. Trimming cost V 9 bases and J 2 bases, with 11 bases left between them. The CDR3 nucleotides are TGTGCCAGTCAACGGGAGCCCAAAAACATTCAGTACTTC. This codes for CASQREPKNIQYF.

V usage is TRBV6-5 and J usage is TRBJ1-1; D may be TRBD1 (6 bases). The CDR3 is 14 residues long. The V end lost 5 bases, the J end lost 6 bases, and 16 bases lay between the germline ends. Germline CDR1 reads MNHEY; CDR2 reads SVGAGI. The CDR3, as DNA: TGTGCCAGCAGTAATTCCAGGGGAAGGTCTGAAGCTTTCTTT. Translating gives CASSNSRGRSEAFF.

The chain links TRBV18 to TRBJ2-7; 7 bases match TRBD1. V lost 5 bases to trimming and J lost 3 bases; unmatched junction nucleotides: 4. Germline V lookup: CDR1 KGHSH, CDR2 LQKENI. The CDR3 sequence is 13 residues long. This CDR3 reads CASSGDSYYEQYF. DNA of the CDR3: TGTGCCAGCTCAGGGGACAGTTACTACGAGCAGTACTTC.

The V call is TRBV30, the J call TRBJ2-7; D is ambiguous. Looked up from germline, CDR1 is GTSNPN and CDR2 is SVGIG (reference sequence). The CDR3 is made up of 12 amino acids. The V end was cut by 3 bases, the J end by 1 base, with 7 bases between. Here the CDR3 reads CAWRKGSYEQYF. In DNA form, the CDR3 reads TGTGCCTGGAGGAAGGGATCCTACGAGCAGTACTTC.

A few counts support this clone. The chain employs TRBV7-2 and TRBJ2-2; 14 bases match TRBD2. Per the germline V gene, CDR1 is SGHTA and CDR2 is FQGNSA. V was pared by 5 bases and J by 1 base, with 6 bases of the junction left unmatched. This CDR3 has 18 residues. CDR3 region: CASSPRTSGGLNTGELFF. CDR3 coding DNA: TGTGCCAGCAGCCCCCGGACTAGCGGGGGGCTGAACACCGGGGAGCTGTTTTTT.

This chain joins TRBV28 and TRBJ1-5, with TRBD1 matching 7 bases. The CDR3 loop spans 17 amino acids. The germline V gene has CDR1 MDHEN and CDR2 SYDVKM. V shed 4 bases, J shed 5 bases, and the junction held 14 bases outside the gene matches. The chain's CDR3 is CASSSSTGTVDHQPQHF. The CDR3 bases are TGTGCCAGCAGTTCATCGACAGGGACGGTAGATCATCAGCCCCAGCATTTT.

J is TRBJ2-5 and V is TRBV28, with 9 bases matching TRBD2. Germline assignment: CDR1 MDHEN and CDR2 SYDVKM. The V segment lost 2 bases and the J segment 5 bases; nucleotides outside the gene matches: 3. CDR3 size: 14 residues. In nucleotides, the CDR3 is TGTGCCAGCAGTTTAGCGGGAGGGCCCGAGACCCAGTACTTC. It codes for CASSLAGGPETQYF.

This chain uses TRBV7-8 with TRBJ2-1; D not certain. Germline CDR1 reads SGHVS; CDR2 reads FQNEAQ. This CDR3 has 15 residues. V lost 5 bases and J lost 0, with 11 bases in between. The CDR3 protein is CASSRSPSSYNEQFF. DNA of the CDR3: TGTGCCAGCAGCCGTAGTCCCAGCTCCTACAATGAGCAGTTCTTC.